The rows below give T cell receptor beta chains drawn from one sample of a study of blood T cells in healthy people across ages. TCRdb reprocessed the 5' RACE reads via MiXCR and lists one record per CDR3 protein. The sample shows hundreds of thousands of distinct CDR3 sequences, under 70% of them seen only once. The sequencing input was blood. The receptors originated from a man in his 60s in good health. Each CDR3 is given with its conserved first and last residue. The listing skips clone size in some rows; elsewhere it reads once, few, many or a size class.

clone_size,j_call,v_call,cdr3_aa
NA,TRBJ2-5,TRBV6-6,CASSNGALPAQETQYF
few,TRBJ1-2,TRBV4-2,CASSQEEGGGYGYTF
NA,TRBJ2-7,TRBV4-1,CASSQLGIPAYEQYF
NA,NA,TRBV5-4,CASSRGTSGGADIQYF
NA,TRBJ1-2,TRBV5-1,CASSLVGGSEGYTF
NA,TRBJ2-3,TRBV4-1,CASSPTSGGARDTQYF
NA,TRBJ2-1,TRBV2,CASIREGNEQFF
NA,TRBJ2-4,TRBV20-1,CSARGSAHKNIQYF
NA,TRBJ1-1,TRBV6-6,CASSATGEAFF
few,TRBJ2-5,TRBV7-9,CASSFIAGGKETQYF
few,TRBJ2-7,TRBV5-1,CASSLSRDNEQYF
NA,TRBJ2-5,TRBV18,CASSRSRGPAEETQYF
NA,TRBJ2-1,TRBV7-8,CASSSVLQESNEQFF
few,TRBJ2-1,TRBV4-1,CASSRALAGLRKNEQFF
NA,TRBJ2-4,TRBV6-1,CASSALETGSLAKNIQYF
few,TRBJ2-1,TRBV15,CATSRDMGQSYNEQFF
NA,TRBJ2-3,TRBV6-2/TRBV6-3,CASSDRDRGLRADTQYF
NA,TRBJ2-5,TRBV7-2,CASSLNKGGLETQYF
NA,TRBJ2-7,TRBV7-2,CASSSGQGISYEQYF
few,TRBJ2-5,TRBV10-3,CASGLAGGETQYF
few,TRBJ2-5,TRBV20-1,CSELAGGPLQETQYF
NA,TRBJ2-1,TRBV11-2,CAGSRYSGQSSYNEQFF
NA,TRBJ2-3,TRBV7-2,CASSLAGLAGASTDTQYF
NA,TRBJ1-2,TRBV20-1,CSGVRISGYTF
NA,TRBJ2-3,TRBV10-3,CAIREWGDTDTQYF
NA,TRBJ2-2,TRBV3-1,CASNLAGGPGELFF
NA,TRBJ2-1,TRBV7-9,CASSPYVRGNEQFF
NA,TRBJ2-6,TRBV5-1,CPSSLSGANVLTF
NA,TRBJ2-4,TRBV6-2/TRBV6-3,CASSVITDSKNIQYF
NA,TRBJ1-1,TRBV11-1,CASSLSRDTGSWTEAFF
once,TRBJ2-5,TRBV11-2,CASGIALGLRETQYF
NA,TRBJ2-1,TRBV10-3,CAISESLGPGEFF
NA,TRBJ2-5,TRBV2,CASRIETQYF
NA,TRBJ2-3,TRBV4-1,CASSQEMGDHTDTQYF
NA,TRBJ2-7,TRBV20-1,CSARRGSSIYEQYF
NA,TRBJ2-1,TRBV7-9,CASSPLLAGGRWYEQFF
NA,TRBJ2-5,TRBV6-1,CASSEATGWGTGVQETQYF
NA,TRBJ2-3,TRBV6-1,CASRPVAGAADTQYF
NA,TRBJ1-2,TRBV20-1,CSVLDSDYYGYTF
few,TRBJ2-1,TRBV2,CASSRGEYNEQFF
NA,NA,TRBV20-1,CSARGDPTEQYF
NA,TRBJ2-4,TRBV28,CASTSSLTSVAENIQYF
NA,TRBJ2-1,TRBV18,CASSLSGTGATTIYNEQFF
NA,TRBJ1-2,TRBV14,CASSPDGQYGYTF
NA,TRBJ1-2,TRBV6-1,CASTGQGQTNYGYTF
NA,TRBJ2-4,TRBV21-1,CARGTAKNIQYF
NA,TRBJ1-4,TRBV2,CASRGQENEKLFF
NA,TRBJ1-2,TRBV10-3,CAISESTGGSYGYTF
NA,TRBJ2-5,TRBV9,CASSVAGGLETQYF
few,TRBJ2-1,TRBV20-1,CSARDVGGGYNEQFF
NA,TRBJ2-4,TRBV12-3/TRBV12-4,CASSLALGLGAKNIQYF